The entry that follows covers one T cell receptor (beta chain) sequence. What antigen it recognizes has not been identified. No base quality values were provided; no much bigger clone lies one nucleotide off. The data are from a study of blood T cell repertoires in COVID-19 (dated by TCRdb to the early 2020s). Concerning the study at large: Collaborator samples came from the United States, Italy and Spain and covered acute and convalescent phases of COVID-19. The prospective study material was composed of cDNA or gDNA derived from T cells, B-cell-depleted T cells, or PBMCs. Deeply sampled blood TCRbeta repertoires from subjects exposed to, actively infected with, or recovered from COVID-19 were included in the dataset. A freely available public database, intended as a resource for researchers studying the immune response to SARS-CoV-2, is where the repertoires were released. Samples were obtained from the ongoing ImmuneRACE study (first 160 participants) and from some 1,200 subjects provided by 6 global collaborators. Sample metadata almost always included a de-identified subject ID, COVID-19 status, age in years and sex. Where available, HLA class I and class II types were obtained from metadata supplied by the sample provider rather than from assay-based typing. What the work shows at the level of the full study, not this receptor alone: Clinical and demographic metadata were provided uncurated, with the amount varying by source and participant.

V loses 1 base of germline sequence and J loses 3 bases, and the interval between the two ends is 9 bases. The germline V gene yields SGHTA for CDR1 and FQGNSA for CDR2. From cysteine to phenylalanine, the CDR3 is 14 amino acids long. The CDR3 DNA has 42 bases and is translated from base 1. The immunoSEQ Assay, a bias-controlled multiplex PCR, was used to amplify TCRbeta CDR3 regions from genomic DNA. The paper's data handling went like this. The number of nucleated cells in each sample was estimated from the amplification of reference gene primers within the assay. Sequence reads were collapsed and filtered to measure the absolute abundance of every unique TCRbeta CDR3 rearrangement. For each sample, productive Simpson clonality was calculated as the square root of Simpson's diversity index across productive rearrangements. TCRdb took over this immuneACCESS table, retaining in-frame rearrangements with V and J assigned. Such tables are incomplete; in checked studies, under half of the missing clones stem from an unresolved V gene, and the remainder is unexplained. V, J and clone size reflect that table, while D and trimming were determined from the DNA. Counted in this sample were 250,000 to 300,000 clones; approximately 90% of them appeared once. The ten largest clones capture around 3.5% of the sample.

Whole blood was collected in K2EDTA tubes by collaborating institutions according to the institutions' own protocols. Collaborator samples were shipped for TCRbeta analysis as frozen whole blood, isolated PBMCs, or DNA extracted from either sample type. The receptor was derived from a woman between 40 and 55 years old with acute or convalescent COVID-19. The sequence links TRBV7-2 to TRBJ1-1, with the D gene not confidently named. The sample comprised peripheral blood. The CDR3 loop reads CASSLENSYTEAFF. The nucleotides read TGTGCCAGCAGCTTAGAAAACAGCTACACTGAAGCTTTCTTT.